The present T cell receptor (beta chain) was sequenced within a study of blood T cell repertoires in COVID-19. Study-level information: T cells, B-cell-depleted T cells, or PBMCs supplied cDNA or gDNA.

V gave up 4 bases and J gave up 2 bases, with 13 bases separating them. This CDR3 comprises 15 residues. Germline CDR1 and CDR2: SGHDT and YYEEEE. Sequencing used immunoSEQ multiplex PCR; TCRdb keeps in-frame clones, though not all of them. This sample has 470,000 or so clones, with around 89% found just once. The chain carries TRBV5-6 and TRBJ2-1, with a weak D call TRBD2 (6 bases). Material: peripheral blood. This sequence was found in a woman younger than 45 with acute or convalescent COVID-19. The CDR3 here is CASSLERVAYNEQFF. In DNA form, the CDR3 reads TGTGCCAGCAGCCTAGAGCGGGTTGCCTACAATGAGCAGTTCTTC.